This TCR beta chain was captured by sequencing in a study of vaccination and CD4 T cells after COVID-19. Noted treatment: roughly nine-day PBMC culture with coronavirus spike peptide pools or control peptides (ViraFEST assay). Wells contained around 1.8 million PBMCs each, and these were cultured with 7.5 to 10 IU/ml IL-2 and about 10 ug/ml peptide pools. In regard to this clonotype: The antigen is unknown.

The CDR3 loop spans 11 amino acids. The germline V gene encodes CDR1 SNHLY and CDR2 FYNNEI. Trimming took off 5 bases at V and 6 bases at J, with 8 bases between the two ends. Cultured CD4+ T cells had their DNA profiled by the Oncomine TCR Beta short-read assay. TCRdb reprocessed the PCR reads with MiXCR, giving one entry per CDR3 protein. The table lists 15,000 to 25,000 distinct CDR3 sequences, 48% of them singletons, with roughly 2.6% in the top ten. The rearrangement links TRBV2 to TRBJ2-7; D not certain. This sequence originates from a human donor who had recovered from COVID-19. Sequenced material: CD4+ T cells from blood, cultured in vitro, taken after SARS-CoV-2 vaccination. The CDR3 DNA reads TGTGCCAGCAGTCGACCCCGCGAGCAGTACTTC. Protein sequence: CASSRPREQYF.